The 20 T cell receptor beta chains reported below all come from one sample, sequenced in a study of blood T cell repertoires in COVID-19. The repertoire was sequenced with immunoSEQ multiplex PCR; TCRdb's copy has only in-frame clones and lacks some. The data contain 230,000 or so clones, about 79% of them singletons. Sequencing used peripheral blood. The receptors come from a man aged 35 to 55 who had recovered from COVID-19.

This clone was seen a single time. J is TRBJ2-2 and V is TRBV5-8; TRBD2 agrees at 14 bases. The CDR3 spans 18 residues. Germline V lookup: CDR1 SGHTS, CDR2 YDEGEE. With V trimmed by 3 bases and J by 4 bases, 8 bases remained unmatched. The CDR3, as DNA: TGTGCCAGCAGCTCTCCGGGACTAGCGGGAGTTGGCACCGGGGAGCTGTTTTTT. As protein: CASSSPGLAGVGTGELFF.

The CDR3 DNA is TGCGCCAGCAGCTTGTTGGGACAGGGGCCTCCCCAGCATTTT. As protein: CASSLLGQGPPQHF. This chain links TRBV5-1 with TRBJ1-5, with 10 bases fitting TRBD1. The V gene's germline CDR1 is SGHRS and CDR2 YFSETQ. V dropped 1 base and J dropped 10; count of bases not matched to a gene: 5. CDR3 size: 14 residues.

The chain has TRBV20-1 and TRBJ2-7; possibly TRBD2 for D (6 bases). Germline CDR1 reads DFQATT; CDR2 reads SNEGSKA (reference sequence). The V and J ends lost 3 bases and 3 bases respectively, with 12 bases between them. This CDR3 is 13 amino acids long. CDR3 in DNA: TGCAGTGCTAGTTCGGCGGGGATCTACGAGCAGTACTTC. Its protein is CSASSAGIYEQYF.

This clone came up a few times. The V and J genes are TRBV9 and TRBJ1-3; 7 positions agree with TRBD1. J gave up 3 bases and V 3 bases, and 3 bases lay outside the gene matches. Germline V gives CDR1 SGDLS, CDR2 YYNGEE. This CDR3 has 14 residues. This CDR3 reads CASSGGQIGNTIYF. CDR3 DNA sequence: TGTGCCAGCAGCGGGGGACAGATTGGAAACACCATATATTTT.

This rearrangement joins TRBV30 to TRBJ1-3; D call uncertain. Germline V gene sequence: CDR1 GTSNPN, CDR2 SVGIG (reference sequence). The CDR3 is made up of 13 amino acids. The ends were cut back, 8 bases at V and 0 bases at J, with 11 bases in the middle. In DNA, the CDR3 is TGTGCCCACTTACCAAGCTCTGGAAACACCATATATTTT. The encoded protein is CAHLPSSGNTIYF.

The chain recombines TRBV5-5 with TRBJ2-7; 8 bases align to TRBD2. With 4 bases clipped from V and 5 bases from J, the junction kept 5 bases outside the gene matches. Germline lookup yields CDR1 SGHKS and CDR2 YYEKEE (reference sequence). The CDR3 loop spans 13 amino acids. The CDR3, as DNA: TGTGCCAGCAGCCTCCCGCGGGGGGACGAGCAGTACTTC. Translating gives CASSLPRGDEQYF.

CDR3 DNA sequence: TGTGCCAGCAGGGGGGGTAGCGGCACAGATACGCAGTATTTT. Translated, it gives CASRGGSGTDTQYF. The chain combines TRBV2 with TRBJ2-3, with a possible D match to TRBD2 (6 bases). The CDR3 runs 14 residues. Germline CDR1 reads SNHLY; CDR2 reads FYNNEI. With 6 bases removed from V and 1 base from J, the gap between germline ends came to 11 bases. The full variable domain, rest sourced from reference TRBV2 and TRBJ2-3, is EPEVTQTPSHQVTQMGQEVILRCVPISNHLYFYWYRQILGQKVEFLVSFYNNEISEKSEIFDDQFSVERPDGSNFTLKIRSTKLEDSAMYFCASRGGSGTDTQYFGPGTRLTVL.

The chain combines TRBV5-8 with TRBJ2-1; the D is unclear. The V end lost 0 bases, the J end lost 5 bases, and 18 bases lay between the germline ends. The CDR3 is 17 amino acids. CDR1 is SGHTS and CDR2 is YDEGEE in the germline V gene. CDR3 nucleotide sequence: TGTGCCAGCAGCTTGGGTTTTAGCCGAGACCGCCACAATGAGCAGTTCTTC. Its protein product is CASSLGFSRDRHNEQFF.

This rearrangement joins TRBV7-2 to TRBJ2-1, with 14 bases aligning to TRBD2. J gave up 8 bases and V 5 bases, and 14 bases lay outside the gene matches. This CDR3 has 18 residues. Germline lookup yields CDR1 SGHTA and CDR2 FQGNSA. The CDR3 region is CASSLKTSGGAFPHEQFF. Written as DNA, the CDR3 is TGTGCCAGCAGCCTGAAGACTAGCGGGGGGGCCTTCCCCCATGAGCAGTTCTTC.

V usage is TRBV19 and J usage is TRBJ2-5, with 8 bases aligning to TRBD1. Germline V gene sequence: CDR1 LNHDA, CDR2 SQIVND (reference sequence). V shed 3 bases and J 1 base; nucleotides not matched to a gene: 4. This CDR3 comprises 15 residues. CDR3 sequence (DNA): TGTGCCAGTAGTATGGGACAGGAGTTCCAAGAGACCCAGTACTTC. It encodes CASSMGQEFQETQYF. The variable domain in full, with the rest retrieved from reference TRBV19 and TRBJ2-5, is DGGITQSPKYLFRKEGQNVTLSCEQNLNHDAMYWYRQDPGQGLRLIYYSQIVNDFQKGDIAEGYSVSREKKESFPLTVTSAQKNPTAFYLCASSMGQEFQETQYFGPGTRLLVL.

V gene TRBV9 combines with J gene TRBJ1-4; D remains ambiguous. CDR1 SGDLS and CDR2 YYNGEE come from the germline V gene. CDR3 size: 14 residues. V was pared by 4 bases and J by 7 bases, with 14 bases between. DNA of the CDR3: TGTGCCAGCAGCCCGACGGTTCTAGGTGAAAAACTGTTTTTT. Amino acids: CASSPTVLGEKLFF.

The chain is built from TRBV18 and TRBJ1-4, with 9 bases matching TRBD1. The junction had 5 bases not matched to a gene; V was cut back by 6 bases and J by 6 bases. Germline CDR1 and CDR2: KGHSH and LQKENI. This CDR3 spans 14 amino acids. The CDR3 is CASSPGQGYEKLFF. The CDR3 nucleotides are TGTGCCAGCTCGCCCGGACAGGGGTATGAAAAACTGTTTTTT.

This rearrangement joins TRBV19 to TRBJ2-7; possible D gene TRBD2, 6 bases. The CDR3 length is 16 residues. The germline V gene has CDR1 LNHDA and CDR2 SQIVND (reference sequence). The germline V and J ends were trimmed by 1 base and 5 bases, with 18 bases remaining between them. The CDR3 region is CASSIAGLPFSHEQYF. In DNA, the CDR3 is TGTGCCAGTAGTATAGCGGGACTTCCGTTCAGCCACGAGCAGTACTTC.

The chain links TRBV6-2 or TRBV6-3 to TRBJ1-1; a possible D gene is TRBD1 (5 bases). The CDR3 loop spans 16 amino acids. V shed 5 bases and J shed 0 bases, with 16 bases lying between them. Germline V CDR1 and CDR2: MNHEY, SVGEGT. CDR3 amino acids: CASSRAGRTMNTEAFF. Written as DNA, the CDR3 is TGTGCCAGCAGTCGGGCGGGACGGACGATGAACACTGAAGCTTTCTTT.

V usage is TRBV2 and J usage is TRBJ1-5; 7 bases line up with TRBD1. V lost 7 bases and J lost 0; bases outside the gene matches: 6. The CDR3 is 15 amino acids. Germline V lookup: CDR1 SNHLY, CDR2 FYNNEI. The CDR3 spells CASMAGGYSNQPQHF. The CDR3 DNA follows: TGTGCCAGCATGGCAGGGGGTTATAGCAATCAGCCCCAGCATTTT.

This chain links TRBV7-2 with TRBJ2-7; 7 bases line up with TRBD1. Germline CDR1 and CDR2: SGHTA and FQGNSA. V lost 5 bases, J lost 0 bases, and 4 bases stayed unmatched. The CDR3 totals 14 residues. In nucleotides, the CDR3 is TGTGCCAGCAGCGAGGACAGGATCTCCTACGAGCAGTACTTC. Its translation is CASSEDRISYEQYF.

The chain has TRBV7-2 and TRBJ1-2; 8 bases agree with TRBD1. The length of the CDR3 is 15 residues. The germline V gene has CDR1 SGHTA and CDR2 FQGNSA. The V gene end was trimmed by 0 bases and the J gene end by 4 bases; junction bases not matched to a gene: 4. Written as DNA, the CDR3 is TGTGCCAGCAGCTTAGCCAGGACAGGGTTCTATGGCTACACCTTC. Amino acids: CASSLARTGFYGYTF.

The rearrangement links TRBV5-1 to TRBJ1-2; D not resolved. Trimming left V 3 bases short and J 5 bases short, with 11 bases between. Germline CDR1 is SGHRS and CDR2 is YFSETQ. The CDR3 is 13 residues long. CDR3 DNA: TGCGCCAGCAGCTATGGGGAGAGATATGGCTACACCTTC. It codes for CASSYGERYGYTF.

This rearrangement joins TRBV5-1 to TRBJ1-4; no clear D. Trimming shortened V by 4 bases and J by 8 bases, and 12 bases separated the two germline ends. The CDR3 loop spans 13 amino acids. In germline, CDR1 is SGHRS, CDR2 YFSETQ. The CDR3 protein is CASSAAEGEKLFF. CDR3 DNA: TGCGCCAGCAGCGCGGCGGAGGGCGAAAAACTGTTTTTT.

This clone was observed a few times. The chain links TRBV4-1 to TRBJ1-2; 10 bases are a match to TRBD1. The CDR3 extends over 16 amino acids. Germline CDR1 and CDR2: MGHRA and YSYEKL. Trimming cost V 3 bases and J 0 bases; bases outside gene matches: 4. CDR3 sequence: CASSHPGQGANYGYTF. The CDR3 coding sequence is TGCGCCAGCAGCCACCCCGGACAGGGGGCTAACTATGGCTACACCTTC.